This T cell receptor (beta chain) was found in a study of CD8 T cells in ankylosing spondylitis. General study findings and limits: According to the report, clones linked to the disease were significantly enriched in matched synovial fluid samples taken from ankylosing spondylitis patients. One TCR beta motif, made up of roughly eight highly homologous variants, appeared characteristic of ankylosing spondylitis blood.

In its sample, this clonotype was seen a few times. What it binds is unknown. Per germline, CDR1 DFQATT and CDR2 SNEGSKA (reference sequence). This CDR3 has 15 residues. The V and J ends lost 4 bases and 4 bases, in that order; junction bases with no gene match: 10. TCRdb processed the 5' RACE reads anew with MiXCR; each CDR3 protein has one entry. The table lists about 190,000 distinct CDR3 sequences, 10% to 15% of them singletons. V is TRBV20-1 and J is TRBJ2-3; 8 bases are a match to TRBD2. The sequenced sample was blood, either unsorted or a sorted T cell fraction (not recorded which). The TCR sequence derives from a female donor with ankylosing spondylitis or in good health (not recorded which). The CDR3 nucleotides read TGCAGTGCTATCGCTCTAGCGGGTCCGCCAGATACGCAGTATTTT. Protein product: CSAIALAGPPDTQYF.